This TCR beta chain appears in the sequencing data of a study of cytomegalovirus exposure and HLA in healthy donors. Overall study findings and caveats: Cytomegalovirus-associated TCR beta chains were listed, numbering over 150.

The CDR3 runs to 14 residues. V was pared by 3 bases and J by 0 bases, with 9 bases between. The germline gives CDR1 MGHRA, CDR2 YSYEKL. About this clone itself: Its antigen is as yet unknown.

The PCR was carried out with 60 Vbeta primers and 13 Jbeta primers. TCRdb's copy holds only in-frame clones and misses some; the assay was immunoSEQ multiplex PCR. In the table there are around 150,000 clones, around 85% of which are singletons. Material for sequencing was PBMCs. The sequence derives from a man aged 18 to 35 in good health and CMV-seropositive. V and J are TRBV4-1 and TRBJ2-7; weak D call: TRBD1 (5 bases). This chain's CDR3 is CASSHTGSSYEQYF. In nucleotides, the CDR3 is TGCGCCAGCAGCCACACAGGTTCCTCCTACGAGCAGTACTTC.